This T cell receptor beta chain is from a study of CD8+ T cells in alopecia areata. Study at large: A regimen of oral tofacitinib, 5 to 10 mg twice daily, was given to treated patients. Study-wide results and limits: Sequenced scalp T cells also include alphabeta T cells resident in normal skin. Tofacitinib significantly lowered scalp clonality and expanded CD8+ clones among the top 100.

Trimming pared 4 bases from V and 1 base from J, leaving 10 bases between. The CDR3 runs to 15 residues. Looked up from germline, CDR1 is LGHNA and CDR2 is YNFKEQ. Following RNA extraction, reverse transcription yielded cDNA that acted as the sequencing template. Libraries were prepared by immunoSEQ multiplex PCR; TCRdb keeps only in-frame clonotypes and omits some of them. This sample has over 150,000 clones; around three fifths occur once, and the top ten carry 11% to 15%. The treatment here: oral pan-JAK inhibitor, 5-10 mg twice daily. Alopecia areata patients provided lesional scalp punch biopsies and peripheral blood, both collected for the study. A word on this clone: Its matching antigen is unknown.

The chain carries TRBV4-2 and TRBJ2-2; D is unclear. The clonotype originates from a human donor with alopecia areata. The sequenced sample was CD4+ T cells sorted from blood, obtained at week 24, from a patient treated with tofacitinib. The CDR3 reads CASSPSMGNTGELFF. In DNA form, the CDR3 reads TGTGCCAGCAGCCCCTCGATGGGGAACACCGGGGAGCTGTTTTTT.